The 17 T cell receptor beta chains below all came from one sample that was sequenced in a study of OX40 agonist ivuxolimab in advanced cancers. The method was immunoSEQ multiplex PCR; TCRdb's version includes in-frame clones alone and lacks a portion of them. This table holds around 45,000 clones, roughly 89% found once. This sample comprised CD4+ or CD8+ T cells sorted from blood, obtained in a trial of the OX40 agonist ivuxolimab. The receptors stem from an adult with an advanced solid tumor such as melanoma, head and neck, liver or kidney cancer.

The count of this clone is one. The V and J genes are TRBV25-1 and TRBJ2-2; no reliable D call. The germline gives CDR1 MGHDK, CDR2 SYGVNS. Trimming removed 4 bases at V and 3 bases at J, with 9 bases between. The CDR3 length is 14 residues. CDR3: CASSAFGDTGELFF. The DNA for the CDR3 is TGTGCCAGCAGTGCCTTTGGGGACACCGGGGAGCTGTTTTTT.

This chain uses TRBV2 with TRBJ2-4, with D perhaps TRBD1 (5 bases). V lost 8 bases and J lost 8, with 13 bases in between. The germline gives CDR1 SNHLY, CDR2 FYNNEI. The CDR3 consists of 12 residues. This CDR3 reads CASERTRDIQYF. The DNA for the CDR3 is TGTGCCAGCGAACGGACAAGAGACATTCAGTACTTC.

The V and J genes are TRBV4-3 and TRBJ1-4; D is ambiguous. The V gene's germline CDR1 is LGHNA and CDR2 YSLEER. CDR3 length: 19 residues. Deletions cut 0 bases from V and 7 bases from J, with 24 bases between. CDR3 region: CASSQEEGLSIRPIEKLFF. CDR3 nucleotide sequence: TGCGCCAGCAGCCAAGAAGAGGGCCTATCTATTCGCCCCATTGAAAAACTGTTTTTT.

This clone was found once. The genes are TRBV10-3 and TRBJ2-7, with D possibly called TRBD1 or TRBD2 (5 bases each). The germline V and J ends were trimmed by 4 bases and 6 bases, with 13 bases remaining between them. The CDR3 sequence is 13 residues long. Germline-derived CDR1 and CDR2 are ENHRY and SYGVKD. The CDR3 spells CAISGLPGPEQYF. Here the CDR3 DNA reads TGTGCCATCAGTGGTCTGCCGGGGCCCGAGCAGTACTTC.

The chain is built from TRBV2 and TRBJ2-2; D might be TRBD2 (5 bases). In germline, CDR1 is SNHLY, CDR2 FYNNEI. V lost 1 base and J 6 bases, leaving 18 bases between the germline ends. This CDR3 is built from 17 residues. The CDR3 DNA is TGTGCCAGCAGTGAAGTGGGCGTAGCGAGCCTCCCCGGGGAGCTGTTTTTT. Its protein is CASSEVGVASLPGELFF.

The DNA for the CDR3 is TGTGCCAGCAGTGAAGCTTCGGGGTCTGAAGCTTTCTTT. Amino acids: CASSEASGSEAFF. The genes are TRBV2 and TRBJ1-1; D remains unclear. The CDR3 is made up of 13 amino acids. The V end lost 0 bases, the J end lost 6 bases, and 8 bases lay between the germline ends. The V gene's germline CDR1 is SNHLY and CDR2 FYNNEI.

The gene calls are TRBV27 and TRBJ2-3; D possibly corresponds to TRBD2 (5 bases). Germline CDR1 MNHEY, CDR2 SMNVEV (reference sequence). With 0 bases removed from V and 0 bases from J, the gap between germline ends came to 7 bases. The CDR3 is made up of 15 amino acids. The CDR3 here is CASSLSGMSTDTQYF. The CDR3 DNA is TGTGCCAGCAGTTTATCCGGGATGAGCACAGATACGCAGTATTTT.

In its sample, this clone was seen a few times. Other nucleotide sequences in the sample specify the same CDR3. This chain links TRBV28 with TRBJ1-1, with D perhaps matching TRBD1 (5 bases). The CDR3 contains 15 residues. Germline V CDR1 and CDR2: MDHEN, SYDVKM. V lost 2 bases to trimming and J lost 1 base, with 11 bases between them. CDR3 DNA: TGTGCCAGCAGTTTAGGCGGCAGGGCGAACACTGAAGCTTTCTTT. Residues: CASSLGGRANTEAFF.

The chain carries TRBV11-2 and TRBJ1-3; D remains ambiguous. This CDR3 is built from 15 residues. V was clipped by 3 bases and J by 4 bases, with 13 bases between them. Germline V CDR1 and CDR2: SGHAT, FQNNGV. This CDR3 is CASSFAAVWGNTIYF. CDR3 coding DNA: TGTGCCAGCAGCTTCGCGGCCGTATGGGGAAACACCATATATTTT.

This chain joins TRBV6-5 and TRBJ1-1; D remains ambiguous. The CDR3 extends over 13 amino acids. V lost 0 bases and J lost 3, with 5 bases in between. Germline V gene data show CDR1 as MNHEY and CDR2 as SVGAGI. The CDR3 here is CASSYSEDTEAFF. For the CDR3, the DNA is TGTGCCAGCAGTTACTCCGAGGACACTGAAGCTTTCTTT.

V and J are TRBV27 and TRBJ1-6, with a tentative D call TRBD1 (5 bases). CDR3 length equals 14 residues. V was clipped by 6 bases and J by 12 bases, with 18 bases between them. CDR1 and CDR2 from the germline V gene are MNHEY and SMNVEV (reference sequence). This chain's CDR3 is CASSLGGGIRPLHF. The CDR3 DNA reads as TGTGCCAGCAGCCTGGGGGGAGGAATAAGACCCCTCCACTTT.

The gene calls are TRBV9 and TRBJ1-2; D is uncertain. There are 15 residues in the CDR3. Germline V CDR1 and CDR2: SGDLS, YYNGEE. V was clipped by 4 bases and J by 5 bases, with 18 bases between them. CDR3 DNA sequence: TGTGCCAGCAGCTCTCGGACCCATAGCGGGTATGGCTACACCTTC. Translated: CASSSRTHSGYGYTF.

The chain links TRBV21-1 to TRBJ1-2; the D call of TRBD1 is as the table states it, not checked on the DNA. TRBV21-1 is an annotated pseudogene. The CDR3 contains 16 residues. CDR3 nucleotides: TGTGCCAGCAGCAGCCGGGACAGGGGTCGGAACTATGGCTACACCTTC. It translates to CASSSRDRGRNYGYTF.

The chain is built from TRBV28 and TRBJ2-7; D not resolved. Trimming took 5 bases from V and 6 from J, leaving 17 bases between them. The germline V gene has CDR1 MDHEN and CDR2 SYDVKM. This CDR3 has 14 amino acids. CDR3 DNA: TGTGCCAGCAGTCTAACGGGTGGTGGTGGCGAGCAGTACGTC. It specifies CASSLTGGGGEQYV.

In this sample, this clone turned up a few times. CDR3 nucleotide sequence: TGTGCCAGTAGTATAGATGTGGGGCCCTACGAGCAGTACTTC. Protein product: CASSIDVGPYEQYF. The chain employs TRBV19 and TRBJ2-7; possibly TRBD1 for D (5 bases). Between the trimmed V and J ends, which lost 0 bases and 2 bases, there was a span of 8 bases. Per the germline V gene, CDR1 is LNHDA and CDR2 is SQIVND (reference sequence). The CDR3 contains 14 residues.

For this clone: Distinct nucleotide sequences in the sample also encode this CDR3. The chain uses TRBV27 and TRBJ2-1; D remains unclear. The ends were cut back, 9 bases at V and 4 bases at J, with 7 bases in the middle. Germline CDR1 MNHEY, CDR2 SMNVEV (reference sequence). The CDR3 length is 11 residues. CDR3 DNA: TGTGCCAGTAGCCTTTACAATGAGCAGTTCTTC. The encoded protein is CASSLYNEQFF.

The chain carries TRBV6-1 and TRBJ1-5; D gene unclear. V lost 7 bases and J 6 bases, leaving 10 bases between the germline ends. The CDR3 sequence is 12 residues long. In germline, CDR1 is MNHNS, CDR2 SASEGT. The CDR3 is CASTQGGQPQHF. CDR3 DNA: TGTGCCAGCACCCAAGGAGGTCAGCCCCAGCATTTT.